These T cell receptor beta chains were read from a single sample in a study of technical replicates of blood from a handful of donors. Clones were sequenced by immunoSEQ multiplex PCR, and TCRdb holds only the in-frame ones, with some missing. The sample consists of roughly 71,000 clones, approximately 94% of them appearing once. The sequencing sample was made of T cells isolated from PBMCs. The receptor source for this set is a human donor in good health. Both conserved end residues are part of each CDR3. Each record gives: V gene, J gene, D gene, clone size, CDR3 protein, CDR3 DNA. A D gene is named only where the DNA matches it firmly. Clone size is stated in some rows and not others, as once, few, many or a class when expanded.

>TRBV7-9|TRBJ2-7|NA|NA
CASETGRSYEQYF
TGTGCCAGCGAAACAGGGCGTTCCTACGAGCAGTACTTC
>TRBV21-1|TRBJ2-7|NA|NA
CASSSQDSISSYEQYF
TGTGCCAGCAGCAGTCAAGACAGCATCAGCTCCTACGAGCAGTACTTC
>TRBV6-5|TRBJ2-7|TRBD1|NA
CASSYRDRVPYEQYF
TGTGCCAGCAGTTACCGGGACAGGGTCCCCTACGAGCAGTACTTC
>TRBV28|TRBJ1-5|NA|NA
CASSSDTGNNQPQHF
TGTGCCAGCAGTTCTGATACAGGGAATAATCAGCCCCAGCATTTT
>TRBV6-1|TRBJ2-1|NA|NA
CASSEQGSYNEQFF
TGTGCCAGCAGTGAACAGGGCTCCTACAATGAGCAGTTCTTC
>TRBV18|TRBJ2-3|TRBD2|NA
CASSLWTSGITDTQYF
TGTGCCAGCTCACTTTGGACTAGCGGGATAACAGATACGCAGTATTTT
>TRBV29-1|TRBJ2-1|NA|NA
CSVVRGLNEQFF
TGCAGCGTTGTGAGGGGGTTGAATGAGCAGTTCTTC
>TRBV30|TRBJ2-3|NA|NA
CASGVGDTQYF
TGTGCCTCGGGGGTGGGAGATACGCAGTATTTT
>TRBV9|TRBJ2-6|TRBD1|once
CASSVPTGIPGANVLTF
TGTGCCAGCAGCGTTCCGACAGGGATCCCTGGGGCCAACGTCCTGACTTTC
>TRBV9|TRBJ2-7|NA|NA
CASSVGRRAYEQYF
TGTGCCAGCAGCGTAGGACGCAGGGCCTACGAGCAGTACTTC
>TRBV6-5|TRBJ2-7|TRBD2|NA
CASSYSLSSGSYEQYF
TGTGCCAGCAGTTACTCCCTTTCTAGCGGCTCCTACGAGCAGTACTTC
>TRBV29-1|TRBJ2-7|TRBD2|NA
CSVGGTSGIIYEQYF
TGCAGCGTTGGCGGGACTAGCGGGATAATTTACGAGCAGTACTTC
>TRBV28|TRBJ2-7|TRBD2|NA
CASSVPSGSSYEQYF
TGTGCCAGCAGCGTTCCTAGCGGGAGCTCCTACGAGCAGTACTTC
>TRBV11-1|TRBJ1-4|NA|NA
CASSLVRRGNEKLFF
TGTGCCAGCAGCTTAGTGCGCAGGGGAAATGAAAAACTGTTTTTT
>TRBV9|TRBJ2-1|TRBD2|NA
CATTKAGGSYNEQFF
TGTGCCACCACGAAAGCGGGGGGGTCCTACAATGAGCAGTTCTTC
>TRBV6-6|TRBJ1-1|TRBD1|NA
CASRAYQGANTEAFF
TGTGCCAGCAGAGCGTACCAGGGGGCAAACACTGAAGCTTTCTTT
>TRBV11-3|TRBJ2-7|TRBD2|NA
CASSLPGLAGGDRYEQYF
TGTGCCAGCAGCTTACCGGGACTAGCGGGAGGAGATCGATACGAGCAGTACTTC
>TRBV9|TRBJ1-4|NA|NA
CASSAGQSEKLFF
TGTGCCAGCAGTGCAGGGCAGTCTGAAAAACTGTTTTTT
>TRBV5-1|TRBJ1-1|NA|once
CASSLYGGNTEAFF
TGCGCCAGCAGCTTGTATGGAGGGAACACTGAAGCTTTCTTT
>TRBV6-6|TRBJ2-6|TRBD1|NA
CASSYRQGFGANVLTF
TGTGCCAGCAGTTACCGACAGGGATTCGGGGCCAACGTCCTGACTTTC
>TRBV18|TRBJ1-1|TRBD1|NA
CASSDRTGQGNTEAFF
TGTGCCAGCTCGGACAGGACAGGGCAGGGGAACACTGAAGCTTTCTTT
>TRBV13|TRBJ2-3|TRBD1|NA
CASSSGTEGFTDTQYF
TGTGCCAGCAGCTCTGGGACAGAGGGTTTCACAGATACGCAGTATTTT
>TRBV2|TRBJ2-3|TRBD2|NA
CASSEGGAGYTDTQYF
TGTGCCAGCAGTGAAGGGGGAGCGGGATACACAGATACGCAGTATTTT
>TRBV15|TRBJ2-5|NA|NA
CATTHEVKETQYF
TGTGCCACCACCCATGAGGTAAAAGAGACCCAGTACTTC
>TRBV28|TRBJ2-2|NA|NA
CASSLSTGELFF
TGTGCCAGCAGTTTGAGTACCGGGGAGCTGTTTTTT
>TRBV29-1|TRBJ1-2|TRBD1|NA
CSVETGGKINF
TGCAGCGTGGAGACAGGGGGAAAAATAAACTTC
>TRBV19|TRBJ1-4|TRBD1|NA
CASSGGTATNEKLFF
TGTGCCAGTAGCGGTGGGACAGCAACTAATGAAAAACTGTTTTTT
>TRBV6-5|TRBJ2-1|NA|once
CASSYPGDINNEQFF
TGTGCCAGCAGTTACCCTGGGGACATAAACAATGAGCAGTTCTTC
>TRBV5-1|TRBJ2-7|NA|NA
CASGLLPGSYEQYF
TGCGCCAGCGGTCTCTTACCCGGGAGCTACGAGCAGTACTTC
>TRBV30|TRBJ1-4|NA|NA
CAWSESKGILFF
TGTGCCTGGAGTGAATCCAAGGGGATCCTGTTTTTT
>TRBV9|TRBJ2-7|TRBD1|NA
CASSEGQGNYEQYF
TGTGCCAGCAGCGAGGGACAGGGGAACTACGAGCAGTACTTC
>TRBV28|TRBJ2-7|TRBD1|NA
CASSQWGQGGYEQYF
TGTGCCAGCAGCCAGTGGGGACAGGGCGGCTACGAGCAGTACTTC
>TRBV19|TRBJ1-5|NA|NA
CASSSPPAGINRGQPQHF
TGTGCCAGTAGTTCACCCCCAGCCGGGATTAACCGGGGTCAGCCCCAGCATTTT
>TRBV14|TRBJ2-5|TRBD2|NA
CASSVGTKETQYF
TGTGCCAGCAGCGTAGGGACTAAAGAGACCCAGTACTTC
>TRBV6-4|TRBJ2-5|TRBD2|few
CASSESSGGAETQYF
TGTGCCAGCAGTGAATCTAGCGGAGGGGCGGAGACCCAGTACTTC
>TRBV6-1|TRBJ2-7|NA|NA
CASSEATGIYYEQYF
TGTGCCAGCAGTGAAGCTACAGGGATATACTACGAGCAGTACTTC
>TRBV7-2|TRBJ2-1|TRBD2|NA
CASSNLAGVLQQFF
TGTGCCAGTTCCAACCTAGCGGGAGTTCTTCAGCAGTTCTTC